This passage covers 16 T cell receptor beta chains from one sample sequenced in a study of CD8+CD57+ T cells in acquired aplastic anemia. Genomic DNA, the template, was used for profiling of the TCR beta VDJ and CDR3. TCRdb passed the reads through MiXCR, listing each CDR3 protein once. The sample has around 400,000 distinct CDR3 sequences; 65% to 75% are singletons. Sample: sorted CD4+, CD8+, or CD8+CD57+ T cells (not recorded which) from PBMCs. These receptors were taken from a human donor in good health, serving as a control.

Notes on this clonotype: The germline gene is not matched at one end of the junction; a read error may be the cause. The chain combines TRBV7-9 with TRBJ1-1; D call uncertain. The DNA end is more similar to TRBJ2-1, so the J call may be wrong. The CDR3 has 13 residues. Germline CDR1 SEHNR, CDR2 FQNEAQ (reference sequence). The CDR3 nucleotides read TGTGCCAGCAGCTTCAACCCGGGCAATAAGCAGTTCTTC. Residues: CASSFNPGNKQFF.

This clonotype was detected many times. The J gene is TRBJ2-7, the V gene TRBV6-2 or TRBV6-3, with unresolved D. Per germline, CDR1 MNHEY and CDR2 SVGEGT. Trimming shortened V by 7 bases and J by 6 bases, and 16 bases separated the two germline ends. The CDR3 sequence is 13 residues long. The CDR3 DNA follows: TGTGCCAGCATCCAACGGACCAGTAGCGAGCAGTACTTC. It translates to CASIQRTSSEQYF.

This clonotype was observed a single time. This chain uses TRBV10-3 with TRBJ2-5; no firm D call. There are 13 residues in the CDR3. Trimming took 6 bases from V and 2 from J, leaving 10 bases between them. CDR1 ENHRY and CDR2 SYGVKD come from the germline V gene. The CDR3 nucleotides read TGTGCCATCAGCTTGGACCCGCAAGAGACCCAGTACTTC. Protein: CAISLDPQETQYF.

This clonotype appeared once. One end of the junction varies from germline; a read error may be responsible. The J gene is TRBJ1-2, the V gene TRBV19; D uncertain. CDR3 length: 11 residues. Germline V gene lookup returns CDR1 LNHDA and CDR2 SQIVND (reference sequence). CDR3 region: CASTKGYAYTF. Here the CDR3 DNA reads TGTGCCAGTACTAAGGGCTATGCCTACACGTTC.

The CDR3 is CASSFKGRGAQYEYF. CDR3 DNA: TGTGCCAGCAGTTTTAAGGGCAGGGGGGCGCAGTACGAGTACTTC. The chain carries TRBV7-2 and TRBJ2-5; tentatively, D is TRBD1 (7 bases). The CDR3 runs to 15 residues. Trimming removed 6 bases at V and 12 bases at J, with 26 bases between. Germline V lookup: CDR1 SGHTA, CDR2 FQGNSA.

For this clonotype: Because the CDR3 is missing its conserved closing phenylalanine or tryptophan, this is likely a read error. It is unclear where the CDR3 begins or ends on the DNA, so no DNA is shown, and the CDR3 is as TCRdb lists it. This rearrangement joins TRBV7-9 to TRBJ2-3; the DNA was not used to check the table's D call, TRBD2. From its first to its last residue, the CDR3 has 13 amino acids. CDR1 and CDR2 from the germline V gene are SEHNR and FQNEAQ (reference sequence). The CDR3 sequence is CASSPNAGAALRA.

This clonotype has just one count. The rearrangement links TRBV7-9 to TRBJ2-1; the D gene is possibly TRBD2 (6 bases). CDR1 and CDR2 from the germline V gene are SEHNR and FQNEAQ (reference sequence). Between the trimmed V and J ends, which lost 6 bases and 16 bases, there was a span of 25 bases. The CDR3 runs to 14 residues. The CDR3 here is CASSAGRVLKGSFF. DNA for the CDR3: TGTGCCAGCAGTGCGGGACGGGTCCTCAAGGGCAGTTTCTTC.

This clonotype was detected only a few times. The rearrangement uses TRBV24-1 and TRBJ1-2; D gene uncertain. The V gene lost 3 bases and the J gene lost 3 bases, with 10 bases spanning the gap. Germline V gene data show CDR1 as KGHDR and CDR2 as SFDVKD. The CDR3 has 14 residues. The CDR3 nucleotides read TGTGCCACCAGTGATCGGAACCACTACTATGGCTACACCTTC. This translates into CATSDRNHYYGYTF.

The chain uses TRBV7-9 and TRBJ2-7, with a weak D call TRBD1 (5 bases). Germline loops: CDR1 SEHNR, CDR2 FQNEAQ (reference sequence). Trimming removed 0 bases from V and 0 bases from J, with 9 bases in between. The CDR3 extends over 15 amino acids. The CDR3: CASSLAWGNSYEQYF. The CDR3 DNA is TGTGCCAGCAGCTTAGCGTGGGGCAACTCCTACGAGCAGTACTTC.

The V call is TRBV4-1, the J call TRBJ2-7; the D is unclear. CDR3 length equals 12 residues. In germline, CDR1 is MGHRA, CDR2 YSYEKL. With 5 bases removed from V and 3 bases from J, the gap between germline ends came to 8 bases. CDR3 sequence (DNA): TGCGCCAGCAGCTGGCCCCACTACGAGCAGTACTTC. It yields the protein CASSWPHYEQYF.

The chain uses TRBV12-3 or TRBV12-4 and TRBJ1-1; TRBD1 agrees at 12 bases. This CDR3 contains 15 residues. V was pared by 6 bases and J by 10 bases, with 12 bases of the junction left unmatched. For the CDR3, the DNA is TGTGCCAGCAGCTTCAACCGGGACAGGGGGCTCGGAGCTTTCTTT. Its translation is CASSFNRDRGLGAFF.

The rearrangement joins TRBV7-2 to TRBJ1-6; D is unclear. CDR3 length: 15 amino acids. The germline CDR1 and CDR2 sequences are SGHTA and FQGNSA. The V and J ends lost 2 bases and 7 bases respectively, with 12 bases between them. Written as DNA, the CDR3 is TGTGCCAGCAGCTTAATCCCGTACCAGAATTCACCCCTCCACTTT. Protein sequence: CASSLIPYQNSPLHF.

The chain recombines TRBV7-9 with TRBJ2-3; D is unresolved. With 1 base removed from V and 11 bases from J, the gap between germline ends came to 22 bases. The germline V gene encodes CDR1 SEHNR and CDR2 FQNEAQ (reference sequence). The CDR3 contains 16 residues. Written as DNA, the CDR3 is TGTGCCAGCAGCTTAGATGTTGCCAACTCCTACGAGCAGCAGTATTTT. Amino acids: CASSLDVANSYEQQYF.

This clonotype was counted between two and nine times. Likely a read error: the CDR3 ends without its conserved phenylalanine or tryptophan. The chain has TRBV15 and TRBJ1-1; no clear D gene. CDR1 and CDR2 from the germline V gene are LNHNV and YYDKDF (reference sequence). CDR3 length: 13 residues. The CDR3 nucleotides are TGTGCTACCAGCAGTGGGAGTTGGAGGACGGCTTTCCTT. The encoded protein is CATSSGSWRTAFL.

Concerning this clonotype itself: The CDR3 does not close with the conserved phenylalanine or tryptophan, likely indicating a read error. The rearrangement links TRBV19 to TRBJ2-6; a possible D gene is TRBD1 (5 bases). V lost 3 bases, J lost 14 bases, and 17 bases lay in between. The CDR3 runs to 14 residues. Germline V lookup: CDR1 LNHDA, CDR2 SQIVND (reference sequence). The CDR3 loop is CASSMAGGASILTS. In nucleotides, the CDR3 is TGTGCCAGTAGTATGGCCGGTGGGGCCAGCATCCTGACTTCC.

The CDR3 bases are TGTGCCAGTACCCTCTATAGCAATCAGCCCCAGCATTTT. This translates into CASTLYSNQPQHF. The rearrangement links TRBV19 to TRBJ1-5; no clear D. Trimming took 7 bases from V and 0 from J, leaving 7 bases between them. This CDR3 comprises 13 residues. CDR1 and CDR2 (germline): LNHDA, SQIVND (reference sequence).